These 28 T cell receptor beta chains were all obtained from the same sample, sequenced in a study of esophageal squamous cell carcinoma under preoperative chemotherapy. As to time point: before preoperative PTX-NDP chemotherapy. TCRdb used MiXCR to reprocess the PCR reads, holding one entry per CDR3 protein. The sample has fewer than 40,000 distinct CDR3 sequences, roughly 50% seen once; the top ten hold about 12%. Sampling was carried out from a patient given preoperative chemotherapy. The source of these receptors is a human donor with esophageal squamous cell carcinoma. The donor label of this sample is uncertain.

The chain joins TRBV7-4 to TRBJ2-2, with D possibly being TRBD1 or TRBD2 (5 bases each). The CDR3 covers 15 residues. Germline V lookup: CDR1 SGHVT, CDR2 SQSDAQ. Trimming left V 5 bases short and J 13 bases short, with 23 bases between. The chain's CDR3 is CASSRKTASTGTLFF. The CDR3 DNA reads TGTGCCAGCAGCCGGAAGACAGCGAGCACCGGGACGCTGTTTTTT.

There are many counts of this clonotype. The chain combines TRBV6-1 with TRBJ2-7, with D unresolved. Germline loops: CDR1 MNHNS, CDR2 SASEGT. V dropped 7 bases and J dropped 0 bases, with 7 bases sitting between them. The CDR3 is made up of 12 amino acids. The CDR3 region has the DNA TGTGCCAGCAATACAGACTCCTACGAGCAGTACTTC. Its translation: CASNTDSYEQYF.

This clonotype was detected only a few times. J is TRBJ2-7 and V is TRBV10-3; TRBD1 might be the D (6 bases). Germline CDR1 is ENHRY and CDR2 is SYGVKD. V was pared by 11 bases and J by 3 bases, with 20 bases between. The CDR3 extends over 14 amino acids. The CDR3 nucleotides read TGTGCCTCTCGAGTGGGGGCAATCGACTACGAGCAGTACTTC. Its translation is CASRVGAIDYEQYF.

This clonotype was counted many times. This chain uses TRBV7-8 with TRBJ2-1, with 10 bases aligning to TRBD2. Germline V gene lookup returns CDR1 SGHVS and CDR2 FQNEAQ. The J segment lost 8 bases and the V segment lost 6 bases, leaving 4 bases of the junction unmatched. The CDR3 totals 13 residues. CDR3 residues: CASRQGLADEQFF. CDR3 coding DNA: TGTGCCAGCAGACAAGGACTAGCGGATGAGCAGTTCTTC.

This clonotype was picked up a small number of times. This chain uses TRBV7-2 with TRBJ2-3; no clear D gene. Per germline, CDR1 SGHTA and CDR2 FQGNSA. CDR3 length: 14 amino acids. The ends were cut back, 6 bases at V and 4 bases at J, with 14 bases in the middle. The CDR3 loop reads CASRSPNGADTQYF. The CDR3, as DNA: TGTGCCAGCAGATCACCAAACGGAGCAGATACGCAGTATTTT.

The chain couples TRBV5-4 to TRBJ2-1; D may be TRBD2 (6 bases). With 3 bases removed from V and 4 bases from J, the gap between germline ends came to 17 bases. The CDR3 covers 16 residues. The germline CDR1 and CDR2 sequences are SGHNT and YYREEE (reference sequence). CDR3 loop: CASSSAGRGGYNEQFF. Here the CDR3 DNA reads TGTGCCAGCAGCTCCGCCGGGCGGGGCGGATACAATGAGCAGTTCTTC. Full variable domain (missing parts from reference TRBV5-4 and TRBJ2-1): ETGVTQSPTHLIKTRGQQVTLRCSSQSGHNTVSWYQQALGQGPQFIFQYYREEENGRGNFPPRFSGLQFPNYSSELNVNALELDDSALYLCASSSAGRGGYNEQFFGPGTRLTVL.

On this clonotype: At one of its ends the junction is not consistent with the germline gene, which may arise from a read error. The chain carries TRBV7-6 and TRBJ2-3; 9 positions agree with TRBD2. Near its end, the DNA agrees better with TRBJ2-5, so the J call may be wrong. Germline V gene sequence: CDR1 SGHVS, CDR2 FNYEAQ. This CDR3 has 16 residues. Written as DNA, the CDR3 is TGTGTCTGCAGGTTAATGGCGGGGGGGGGCAAAGATACCCAGTACTTC. It codes for CVCRLMAGGGKDTQYF.

J is TRBJ2-1 and V is TRBV11-2; possibly TRBD1 for D (5 bases). The last part of the DNA fits TRBJ2-5 better; the J call may be wrong. This CDR3 has 17 amino acids. Germline CDR1 SGHAT, CDR2 FQNNGV. CDR3 amino acids: CASSLGPDTLGGETQYF. The CDR3 coding sequence is TGTGCCAGCAGCTTAGGCCCGGACACCCTCGGTGGGGAGACCCAGTACTTC.

The rearrangement links TRBV11-3 to TRBJ2-4; D may be TRBD2 (6 bases). Gene TRBJ2-1 matches the end of the DNA better, so the J call may be wrong. The CDR3 runs to 15 residues. Germline CDR1 is SGHNT and CDR2 is YENEEA. CDR3 DNA: TGTGCCAGCAGCTTGCACTCCGGGACTGAAAATGAGCAGTTCTTC. This codes for CASSLHSGTENEQFF.

This chain connects TRBV7-2 to TRBJ2-3; D is perhaps TRBD1 or TRBD2 (6 bases each). The closer fit of TRBJ2-4 to the DNA end suggests the J call may be wrong. Germline CDR1 and CDR2: SGHTA and FQGNSA. The CDR3 sequence is 17 residues long. CDR3 sequence reads: CASSLVRGVRAKDTQYF. The CDR3 region has the DNA TGTGCCAGCAGCTTAGTGAGGGGGGTGCGAGCGAAAGATACTCAGTACTTC.

The CDR3 loop is CASSPSSGTLYNEQFF. In DNA form, the CDR3 reads TGCGCCAGCAGCCCCTCTAGCGGGACGCTCTACAATGAGCAGTTCTTC. The J gene is TRBJ2-5, the V gene TRBV5-1, with TRBD2 identical over 9 bases. The DNA end favors TRBJ2-1, so the J call may be wrong. Germline CDR1 and CDR2: SGHRS and YFSETQ. This CDR3 region has 16 residues.

At least ten counts were recorded for this clonotype. The chain is built from TRBV6-5 and TRBJ1-6; D gene uncertain. V dropped 4 bases and J dropped 4 bases, with 20 bases sitting between them. From germline, CDR1 is MNHEY and CDR2 SVGAGI. This CDR3 has 18 amino acids. CDR3 in DNA: TGTGCCAGCAGTTTTGCCGGCTTGGCGGCGAATTATAATTCACCCCTCCACTTT. Translating gives CASSFAGLAANYNSPLHF.

This rearrangement joins TRBV28 to TRBJ2-3; D call uncertain. The length of the CDR3 is 14 residues. Germline CDR1 is MDHEN and CDR2 is SYDVKM. V was cut by 5 bases and J by 0 bases, with 9 bases left in between. The CDR3 region is CASSASTSTDTQYF. The DNA for the CDR3 is TGTGCCAGCAGTGCCTCGACTAGCACAGATACGCAGTATTTT.

This clonotype counts as large. The V call is TRBV7-2, the J call TRBJ2-7; 8 nucleotides agree with TRBD2. Germline trimming cut 5 bases from V and 3 bases from J; bases unmatched to any gene: 9. Germline V gene sequence: CDR1 SGHTA, CDR2 FQGNSA. The CDR3 loop spans 15 amino acids. DNA for the CDR3: TGTGCCAGCAGCCCCAGCGGGAGCCAATTCTACGAGCAGTACTTC. This codes for CASSPSGSQFYEQYF.

A remark on this clonotype: The junction departs from germline at one end; a sequencing error may be responsible. The chain recombines TRBV7-2 with TRBJ2-3, with D tentatively TRBD2 (6 bases). CDR1 and CDR2 from the germline V gene are SGHTA and FQGNSA. This CDR3 has 15 residues. CDR3 protein: CASGLLAGSEDTQFF. Written as DNA, the CDR3 is TGTGCCAGCGGCTTGCTGGCGGGGAGCGAAGATACGCAGTTTTTT.

This clonotype rates as medium-sized (0.01 to 0.1%). V and J are TRBV7-9 and TRBJ2-7; tentative D call: TRBD2 (5 bases). Trimming left V 3 bases short and J 0 bases short, with 18 bases between. The CDR3 extends over 17 amino acids. CDR1 and CDR2 from the germline V gene are SEHNR and FQNEAQ (reference sequence). CDR3 DNA sequence: TGTGCCAGCAGCTTTGAATTCGGAGGCTCCTCCTCCTACGAGCAGTACTTC. As protein: CASSFEFGGSSSYEQYF.

This clonotype was recorded at least ten times. V usage is TRBV7-2 and J usage is TRBJ2-1; D perhaps matches TRBD1 (6 bases). This CDR3 has 14 residues. Germline-derived CDR1 and CDR2 are SGHTA and FQGNSA. The V end lost 1 base, the J end lost 13 bases, and 17 bases lay between the germline ends. CDR3 sequence reads: CASSLGQGRETQFF. CDR3 DNA sequence: TGTGCCAGCAGCTTAGGCCAGGGGCGAGAGACCCAGTTCTTC.

This rearrangement joins TRBV19 to TRBJ2-1; 7 nucleotides line up with TRBD1. From germline, CDR1 is LNHDA and CDR2 SQIVND (reference sequence). The CDR3 is made up of 14 amino acids. Losses at the gene ends were 3 bases for V and 10 bases for J; bases not matched to a gene: 9. As DNA, the CDR3 is TGTGCCAGTAGTATTAAGGGGGCGGCTGGGGAGCAGTTCTTC. It encodes CASSIKGAAGEQFF.

CDR3 sequence reads: CSYQGFADTQYF. The CDR3, as DNA: TGCAGTTATCAGGGGTTTGCAGATACGCAGTATTTT. This rearrangement joins TRBV20-1 to TRBJ2-3; TRBD1 is a possible D gene (6 bases). The CDR3 covers 12 residues. Germline-derived CDR1 and CDR2 are DFQATT and SNEGSKA (reference sequence). Trimming left V 8 bases short and J 4 bases short, with 13 bases between.

The rearrangement links TRBV20-1 to TRBJ2-4; 13 positions agree with TRBD2. The CDR3 spans 16 residues. Germline V CDR1 and CDR2: DFQATT, SNEGSKA (reference sequence). With V trimmed by 3 bases and J by 2 bases, 4 bases remained unmatched. The CDR3 protein is CSASQLAGGSKNIQYF. DNA for the CDR3: TGCAGTGCTAGTCAACTAGCGGGGGGGTCCAAAAACATTCAGTACTTC.

This clonotype came up a few times. At one end the junction does not follow the germline gene, possibly because of a read error. The rearrangement joins TRBV6-1 to TRBJ2-4; D is possibly TRBD1 (6 bases). The germline gives CDR1 MNHNS, CDR2 SASEGT. This CDR3 comprises 15 residues. In DNA, the CDR3 is TGTGCCAGTCTCGAACAGGGTATGGGCACAGATATTCAGTATTTC. It is translated as CASLEQGMGTDIQYF.

The chain is built from TRBV11-3 and TRBJ2-5; maybe TRBD2 (5 bases). V was trimmed by 1 base and J by 5 bases, leaving 11 bases between them. This CDR3 comprises 14 residues. CDR1 and CDR2 (germline): SGHNT, YENEEA. CDR3 nucleotides: TGTGCCAGCAGCTTAGTAGCGACGGCTGAGACCCAGTACTTC. Its protein product is CASSLVATAETQYF.

This clonotype was seen at least ten times. This may arise from a read error, as a much more abundant clone is one base away. The chain recombines TRBV7-2 with TRBJ2-1; either TRBD1 or TRBD2 may supply D (5 bases each). Trimming stripped 4 bases from V and 10 bases from J, with 20 bases between. The CDR3 totals 15 residues. Germline V lookup: CDR1 SGHTA, CDR2 FQGNSA. CDR3 protein: CASSSHRDPPYEQFF. CDR3 nucleotide sequence: TGTGCCAGCAGCTCACACCGGGACCCACCCTACGAGCAGTTCTTC.

This rearrangement joins TRBV7-2 to TRBJ2-5; D may be TRBD1 or TRBD2 (7 bases each). CDR1 is SGHTA and CDR2 is FQGNSA in the germline V gene. The CDR3 runs 16 residues. Deletions cut 5 bases from V and 11 bases from J, with 27 bases between. CDR3 coding DNA: TGTGCCAGCAGCGCGCACGGGGGGCGAGGGACAGATACGCAGTACTTC. It translates to CASSAHGGRGTDTQYF.

The V call is TRBV11-2, the J call TRBJ2-5, with 8 bases matching TRBD1. Matching the DNA end better, TRBJ2-1 makes the J call doubtful. Germline-derived CDR1 and CDR2 are SGHAT and FQNNGV. CDR3 length equals 16 residues. Written as DNA, the CDR3 is TGTGCCAGCAGCCCGTTATCGACAGGGGCCGCCTACGAGCAGTTCTTC. Amino acids: CASSPLSTGAAYEQFF.

Ten or more counts support this clonotype. V is TRBV11-3 and J is TRBJ2-1; 9 positions agree with TRBD2. Trimming took 1 base from V and 10 from J; bases not matched to a gene: 8. This CDR3 region has 15 residues. The germline V gene has CDR1 SGHNT and CDR2 YENEEA. The CDR3 is CASSLGVAGVDEQFF. The DNA of the CDR3 is TGTGCCAGCAGCTTAGGGGTAGCGGGAGTCGACGAGCAGTTCTTC.

This clonotype was picked up many times. V usage is TRBV7-8 and J usage is TRBJ2-2, with 8 bases that match TRBD1. The CDR3 loop spans 15 amino acids. V was pared by 4 bases and J by 2 bases, with 3 bases of the junction left unmatched. Germline loops: CDR1 SGHVS, CDR2 FQNEAQ. Written as DNA, the CDR3 is TGTGCCAGCAGCTGGACAGGGACAAACACCGGGGAGCTGTTTTTT. Residues: CASSWTGTNTGELFF.

This clonotype was observed at least ten times. Since a much larger clone is just one base distant, this may be a read error. The rearrangement joins TRBV6-1 to TRBJ2-5; a possible D gene is TRBD2 (5 bases). Germline CDR1 and CDR2: MNHNS and SASEGT. The CDR3 sequence is 12 residues long. With 6 bases removed from V and 11 bases from J, the gap between germline ends came to 16 bases. The CDR3 DNA reads as TGTGCCAGCAGGACTATCTACAATGAGCAGTACTTC. This sequence encodes CASRTIYNEQYF.